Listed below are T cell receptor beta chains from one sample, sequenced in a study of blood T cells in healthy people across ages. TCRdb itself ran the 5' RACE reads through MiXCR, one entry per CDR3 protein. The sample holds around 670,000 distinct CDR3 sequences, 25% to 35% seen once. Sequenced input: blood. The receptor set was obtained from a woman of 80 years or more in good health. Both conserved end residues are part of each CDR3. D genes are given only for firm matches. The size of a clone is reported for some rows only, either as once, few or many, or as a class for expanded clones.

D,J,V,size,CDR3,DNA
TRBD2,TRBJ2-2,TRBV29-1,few,CSGAAGVNTGELFF,TGCAGCGGTGCGGCGGGGGTTAACACCGGGGAGCTGTTTTTT
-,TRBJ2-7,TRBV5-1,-,CASSLAQGRDEQYF,TGCGCCAGCAGCTTGGCGCAGGGGAGGGACGAGCAGTACTTC
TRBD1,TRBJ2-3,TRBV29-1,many,CSVEESGTGSTDTQYF,TGCAGCGTTGAAGAAAGTGGGACAGGAAGCACAGATACGCAGTATTTT
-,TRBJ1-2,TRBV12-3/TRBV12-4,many,CASSSGYYGYTF,TGTGCCAGCAGCTCAGGGTACTATGGCTACACCTTC
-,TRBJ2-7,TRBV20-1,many,CSARGGKSYEQYF,TGCAGTGCTAGAGGGGGTAAATCCTACGAGCAGTACTTC
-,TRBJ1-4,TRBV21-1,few,CASSKALWDSHPYIQKLFF,TGTGCCAGCAGCAAAGCGCTTTGGGACTCCCATCCATATATTCAAAAACTGTTTTTT
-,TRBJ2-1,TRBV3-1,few,CASSQGGYEQFF,TGTGCCAGCAGCCAAGGGGGCTATGAGCAGTTCTTC
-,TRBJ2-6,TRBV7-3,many,CASSLIGGGPGANVLTF,TGTGCCAGCAGCTTAATAGGCGGTGGCCCTGGGGCCAACGTCCTGACTTTC
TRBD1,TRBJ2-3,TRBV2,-,CASRMDRSTDTQYF,TGTGCCAGCAGGATGGACAGGAGCACAGATACGCAGTATTTT
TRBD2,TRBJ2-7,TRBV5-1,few,CASSLAVAGGYYEQYF,TGCGCCAGCAGCTTGGCAGTAGCGGGAGGGTACTACGAGCAGTACTTC
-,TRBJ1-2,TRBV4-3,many,CASSQDRAYGYTF,TGCGCCAGCAGCCAAGACCGGGCCTATGGCTACACCTTC
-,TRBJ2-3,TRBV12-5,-,CASALGSRGTDTQYF,TGTGCTAGTGCTCTGGGGTCAAGGGGGACAGATACGCAGTATTTT
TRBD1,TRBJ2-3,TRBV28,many,CASRTPGQGADTQYF,TGTGCCAGCAGAACACCGGGACAGGGGGCAGATACGCAGTATTTT
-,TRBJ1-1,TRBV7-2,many,CASSLVAVNTEAFF,TGTGCCAGCAGCTTAGTAGCAGTGAACACTGAAGCTTTCTTT
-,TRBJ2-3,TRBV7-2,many,CASSLEGGGGTDTQYF,TGTGCCAGCAGCTTAGAAGGGGGCGGGGGCACAGATACGCAGTATTTT
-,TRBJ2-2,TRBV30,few,CAWTGGTGELFF,TGTGCCTGGACCGGGGGCACCGGGGAGCTGTTTTTT
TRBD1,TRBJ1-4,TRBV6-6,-,CATYGTGESGLFF,TGTGCCACTTACGGGACAGGAGAGAGCGGACTGTTTTTT
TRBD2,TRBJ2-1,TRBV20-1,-,CSASFGQGGLNEQFF,TGCAGTGCTAGCTTTGGGCAGGGAGGGTTAAATGAGCAGTTCTTC
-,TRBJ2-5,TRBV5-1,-,CASSLGGGVAASSGGQYF,TGCGCCAGCAGCTTGGGTGGTGGGGTAGCGGCTTCGTCCGGTGGGCAGTACTTC
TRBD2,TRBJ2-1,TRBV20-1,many,CSAMGLASEQFF,TGCAGTGCTATGGGACTAGCGAGTGAGCAGTTCTTC
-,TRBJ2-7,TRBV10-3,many,CAISARGQNYEQYF,TGTGCCATCAGTGCGAGAGGACAGAACTACGAGCAGTACTTC
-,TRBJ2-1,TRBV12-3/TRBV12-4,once,CASSLVPGEGPNEQFF,TGTGCCAGCAGTTTAGTCCCGGGGGAAGGACCCAATGAGCAGTTCTTC
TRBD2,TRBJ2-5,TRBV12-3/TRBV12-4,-,CASSITGLARNEQYF,TGTGCCAGCAGTATAACGGGACTAGCGAGGAATGAGCAGTACTTC
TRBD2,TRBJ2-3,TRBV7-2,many,CASSFRSRGVYTDTQYF,TGTGCCAGCAGCTTTCGCTCCCGGGGGGTATACACAGATACGCAGTATTTT
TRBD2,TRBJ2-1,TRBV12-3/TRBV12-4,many,CASSLFGGAFDEQFF,TGTGCCAGCAGTTTATTCGGGGGGGCGTTCGATGAGCAGTTCTTC
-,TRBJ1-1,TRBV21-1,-,CASSKVCLVRGDTEAFF,TGTGCCAGCAGCAAAGTTTGTCTGGTCCGCGGGGACACTGAAGCTTTCTTT
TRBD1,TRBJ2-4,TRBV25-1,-,CASSRTGRQSIQYF,TGTGCCAGTTCCCGGACAGGGCGGCAAAGCATTCAGTACTTC
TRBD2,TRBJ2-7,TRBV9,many,CASSNVAGGGEQYF,TGTGCCAGCAGCAACGTAGCGGGGGGCGGCGAGCAGTACTTC
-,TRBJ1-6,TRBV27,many,CASSFRSSYNSPLHF,TGTGCCAGCAGTTTCCGAAGCTCCTATAATTCACCCCTCCACTTT
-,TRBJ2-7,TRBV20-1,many,CSATKGLLYEQYF,TGCAGTGCTACGAAGGGCCTCCTCTACGAGCAGTACTTC
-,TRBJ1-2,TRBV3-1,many,CASSPLAPMYEGNYGYTF,TGTGCCAGCAGCCCATTAGCCCCCATGTACGAGGGGAACTATGGCTACACCTTC
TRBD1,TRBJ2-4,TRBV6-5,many,CASLDRALRIQYF,TGTGCCAGCCTCGACAGGGCCTTGAGGATTCAGTACTTC
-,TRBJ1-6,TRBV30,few,CAWSVSQRNSPLHF,TGTGCCTGGAGTGTATCACAGAGAAATTCACCCCTCCACTTT
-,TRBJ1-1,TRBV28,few,CASRRRDPTEAFF,TGTGCCAGCAGAAGGAGGGATCCCACTGAAGCTTTCTTT
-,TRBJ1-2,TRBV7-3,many,CASSLGSGDGYTF,TGTGCCAGCAGCTTAGGCAGCGGGGATGGCTACACCTTC
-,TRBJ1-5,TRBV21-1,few,CASSSPKTPLTQHF,TGTGCCAGCAGCTCCCCGAAGACGCCTTTAACCCAGCATTTT
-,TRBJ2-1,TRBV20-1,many,CSARPAGSSYNEQFF,TGCAGTGCTAGACCTGCAGGGAGCTCCTACAATGAGCAGTTCTTC
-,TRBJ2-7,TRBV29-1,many,CSVAQGGSYEQYF,TGCAGCGTTGCACAAGGGGGATCCTACGAGCAGTACTTC
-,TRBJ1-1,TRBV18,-,CASSPPNKNTEAFF,TGTGCCAGCTCACCACCGAACAAGAACACTGAAGCTTTCTTT
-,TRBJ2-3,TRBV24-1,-,CATSASGGTDTQYF,TGTGCCACCAGTGCATCCGGGGGCACAGATACGCAGTATTTT